The 28 T cell receptor beta chains listed next were all sequenced from one sample in a study of PD-1 blockade in classical Hodgkin lymphoma. The table came from immunoSEQ multiplex PCR; TCRdb's copy has only in-frame clones and leaves some out. The profile shows tens of thousands of clones, roughly 80% of them singletons. Following autologous stem cell transplantation, relapse occurred in every patient, and exposure to brentuximab vedotin varied. This sample comprised peripheral blood mononuclear cells (PBMCs), obtained at baseline. The receptors originated from a human donor with classical Hodgkin lymphoma.

The chain combines TRBV7-2 with TRBJ2-5; 11 bases map to TRBD2. Germline CDR1 SGHTA, CDR2 FQGNSA. This CDR3 contains 15 residues. The junction had 7 bases not matched to a gene; V was cut back by 3 bases and J by 7 bases. For the CDR3, the DNA is TGTGCCAGCAGCTTTACGACTAGCGGGGTGGGGACCCAGTACTTC. This gives the protein CASSFTTSGVGTQYF. Based on the CDR3 plus reference TRBV7-2 and TRBJ2-5, the full variable domain is GAGVSQSPSNKVTEKGKDVELRCDPISGHTALYWYRQSLGQGLEFLIYFQGNSAPDKSGLPSDRFSAERTGGSVSTLTIQRTQQEDSAVYLCASSFTTSGVGTQYFGPGTRLLVL.

This clone was picked up a small number of times. The chain employs TRBV7-2 and TRBJ1-2; D not certain. Germline CDR1 SGHTA, CDR2 FQGNSA. Trimming shortened V by 1 base and J by 4 bases, and 13 bases separated the two germline ends. CDR3 length equals 15 residues. The CDR3 sequence is CASSLGAVTGYGYTF. In DNA form, the CDR3 reads TGTGCCAGCAGCTTAGGGGCAGTCACGGGCTATGGCTACACCTTC.

This sequence joins TRBV5-4 and TRBJ2-5, with 7 bases lining up with TRBD1. CDR3 length equals 13 residues. Germline CDR1 reads SGHNT; CDR2 reads YYREEE (reference sequence). V shed 0 bases and J 5 bases; nucleotides not matched to a gene: 1. Written as DNA, the CDR3 is TGTGCCAGCAGCTTGGACAGGGGTGAGACCCAGTACTTC. Translated: CASSLDRGETQYF.

The chain carries TRBV18 and TRBJ2-2; D call uncertain. V lost 3 bases, J lost 6 bases, and 8 bases lay in between. The CDR3 totals 13 residues. Per the germline V gene, CDR1 is KGHSH and CDR2 is LQKENI. CDR3 residues: CASSPVLAGELFF. The CDR3, as DNA: TGTGCCAGCTCACCCGTATTGGCCGGGGAGCTGTTTTTT.

In regard to this clone: The same CDR3 can be traced to other DNA sequences in this sample. The V gene is TRBV7-9, the J gene TRBJ2-3; D uncertain. The V and J ends lost 0 bases and 4 bases respectively, with 5 bases between them. CDR3 size: 13 residues. CDR1 is SEHNR and CDR2 is FQNEAQ in the germline V gene (reference sequence). The CDR3 DNA reads as TGTGCCAGCAGCTTAGCGGGTGCAGATACGCAGTATTTT. This codes for CASSLAGADTQYF.

The rearrangement uses TRBV19 and TRBJ2-3; D is undetermined. V lost 5 bases and J lost 2, with 11 bases in between. Per the germline V gene, CDR1 is LNHDA and CDR2 is SQIVND (reference sequence). This CDR3 has 14 residues. CDR3 sequence (DNA): TGTGCCAGTAGTCGGCAGGCACCCACAGATACGCAGTATTTT. Translated, it gives CASSRQAPTDTQYF.

The chain employs TRBV5-6 and TRBJ2-7, with D tentatively TRBD2 (5 bases). CDR1 and CDR2 (germline): SGHDT, YYEEEE. Trimming took 4 bases from V and 6 from J, leaving 14 bases between them. There are 13 residues in the CDR3. The CDR3 protein is CASSVGVAGEQYF. CDR3 nucleotides: TGTGCCAGCAGCGTAGGCGTTGCGGGCGAGCAGTACTTC.

This chain uses TRBV10-3 with TRBJ2-7; 8 bases align to TRBD1. Per the germline V gene, CDR1 is ENHRY and CDR2 is SYGVKD. This CDR3 contains 13 residues. Trimming at V came to 9 bases and at J to 3 bases, leaving 7 bases not matched to a gene. CDR3 sequence reads: CAITQGQDYEQYF. For the CDR3, the DNA is TGTGCCATTACCCAGGGACAGGACTACGAGCAGTACTTC.

The rearrangement joins TRBV7-2 to TRBJ1-1; no firm D call. The V end was cut by 5 bases, the J end by 2 bases, with 12 bases between. CDR1 is SGHTA, CDR2 FQGNSA, per germline. The CDR3 has 14 residues. The CDR3 coding sequence is TGTGCCAGCAGCCCTACCCCATTTAACACTGAAGCTTTCTTT. Protein product: CASSPTPFNTEAFF.

This rearrangement joins TRBV19 to TRBJ2-2; the D gene is possibly TRBD1 (6 bases). CDR1 is LNHDA, CDR2 SQIVND, per germline (reference sequence). The CDR3 has 14 residues. The ends were cut back, 6 bases at V and 0 bases at J, with 8 bases in the middle. The CDR3 DNA reads TGTGCCAGTAGGACAGGACCGAACACCGGGGAGCTGTTTTTT. The encoded protein is CASRTGPNTGELFF.

The chain combines TRBV6-1 with TRBJ1-2; no reliable D call. CDR3 size: 13 residues. Germline CDR1 and CDR2: MNHNS and SASEGT. Between the trimmed V and J ends, which lost 5 bases and 8 bases, there was a span of 15 bases. CDR3 nucleotides: TGTGCCAGCAGTTCCCAAGAGGCCTCAGGCTACACCTTC. Translated: CASSSQEASGYTF.

This clone was seen just once. For the CDR3, the DNA is TGTGCCAGCAGTGAACGCAGGGTTGACGAGCAGTACTTC. Protein sequence: CASSERRVDEQYF. The chain has TRBV2 and TRBJ2-7; D is perhaps TRBD1 (5 bases). The germline V and J ends were trimmed by 2 bases and 5 bases, with 10 bases remaining between them. The CDR3 contains 13 residues. Per the germline V gene, CDR1 is SNHLY and CDR2 is FYNNEI. The full variable domain, with the rest looked up from reference TRBV2 and TRBJ2-7, is EPEVTQTPSHQVTQMGQEVILRCVPISNHLYFYWYRQILGQKVEFLVSFYNNEISEKSEIFDDQFSVERPDGSNFTLKIRSTKLEDSAMYFCASSERRVDEQYFGPGTRLTVT.

The J gene is TRBJ1-2, the V gene TRBV7-8; D gene ambiguous. From germline, CDR1 is SGHVS and CDR2 FQNEAQ. The V end lost 2 bases, the J end lost 13 bases, and 14 bases lay between the germline ends. This CDR3 has 12 residues. Written as DNA, the CDR3 is TGTGCCAGCAGCTTACAATTGGAGCACGCCACCTTC. It specifies CASSLQLEHATF.

This chain connects TRBV18 to TRBJ2-7; D is uncertain. Germline V CDR1 and CDR2: KGHSH, LQKENI. The CDR3 covers 15 residues. Trimming took off 4 bases at V and 0 bases at J, with 13 bases between the two ends. The CDR3 loop reads CASSLGPTSSYEQYF. For the CDR3, the DNA is TGTGCCAGCTCACTCGGACCGACGAGCTCCTACGAGCAGTACTTC.

V usage is TRBV11-3 and J usage is TRBJ1-3, with D unresolved. Germline assignment: CDR1 SGHNT and CDR2 YENEEA. The germline V and J ends were trimmed by 2 bases and 0 bases, with 11 bases remaining between them. This CDR3 has 16 residues. The CDR3 DNA reads TGTGCCAGCAGCTTATTCGGCGGGGACTCTGGAAACACCATATATTTT. It codes for CASSLFGGDSGNTIYF. The full variable domain, with the rest looked up from reference TRBV11-3 and TRBJ1-3, is EAGVVQSPRYKIIEKKQPVAFWCNPISGHNTLYWYLQNLGQGPELLIRYENEEAVDDSQLPKDRFSAERLKGVDSTLKIQPAELGDSAVYLCASSLFGGDSGNTIYFGEGSWLTVV.

J is TRBJ1-2 and V is TRBV6-6; D may be TRBD1 (5 bases). CDR3 length: 13 residues. From germline, CDR1 is MNHNY and CDR2 SVGAGI (reference sequence). V lost 2 bases and J lost 5, with 9 bases in between. CDR3 bases: TGTGCCAGCAGTTACGACAGCCTATATGGCTACACCTTC. It is translated as CASSYDSLYGYTF.

This clone is labeled medium-sized. The V and J genes are TRBV6-1 and TRBJ1-1; D may be TRBD1 (5 bases). The CDR3 extends over 14 amino acids. Germline V gene lookup returns CDR1 MNHNS and CDR2 SASEGT. The V and J ends lost 7 bases and 6 bases respectively, with 18 bases between them. DNA for the CDR3: TGTGCCAGCAACCCCCGGCAGGGCGGCGCTGAAGCTTTCTTT. It is translated as CASNPRQGGAEAFF.

This clone has a handful of counts. V is TRBV19 and J is TRBJ2-3; 14 bases agree with TRBD2. Per the germline V gene, CDR1 is LNHDA and CDR2 is SQIVND (reference sequence). V lost 4 bases to trimming and J lost 4 bases; unmatched junction nucleotides: 10. This CDR3 contains 18 residues. The CDR3 DNA follows: TGTGCCAGTAGTAGAGGACTAGCGGGGGGCTTGGTGGCAGATACGCAGTATTTT. Amino acids: CASSRGLAGGLVADTQYF. Variable domain in full (rest from reference TRBV19 and TRBJ2-3): DGGITQSPKYLFRKEGQNVTLSCEQNLNHDAMYWYRQDPGQGLRLIYYSQIVNDFQKGDIAEGYSVSREKKESFPLTVTSAQKNPTAFYLCASSRGLAGGLVADTQYFGPGTRLTVL.

This chain joins TRBV4-3 and TRBJ2-6, with no clear D. V dropped 1 base and J dropped 1 base, with 11 bases sitting between them. The germline CDR1 and CDR2 sequences are LGHNA and YSLEER. This CDR3 region has 17 residues. The CDR3 nucleotides read TGCGCCAGCAGCCAAGTCTCCCAGCTATCTGGGGCCAACGTCCTGACTTTC. This translates into CASSQVSQLSGANVLTF.

The V gene is TRBV7-9, the J gene TRBJ2-7, with 8 bases identical to TRBD2. The V and J ends lost 8 bases and 1 base, in that order; junction bases with no gene match: 7. Germline V gene data show CDR1 as SEHNR and CDR2 as FQNEAQ (reference sequence). The CDR3 is 14 residues long. The CDR3: CASRGAGVSYEQYF. The CDR3 DNA follows: TGTGCCAGCCGGGGAGCGGGGGTGTCCTACGAGCAGTACTTC.

The gene calls are TRBV6-1 and TRBJ1-1; D not certain. The germline V gene encodes CDR1 MNHNS and CDR2 SASEGT. This CDR3 region has 15 residues. Trimming cost V 4 bases and J 1 base, with 13 bases left between them. The CDR3 loop reads CASSGVFYGNTEAFF. As DNA, the CDR3 is TGTGCCAGCAGTGGGGTTTTTTACGGGAACACTGAAGCTTTCTTT.

The chain recombines TRBV18 with TRBJ1-1; D unclear. CDR1 is KGHSH, CDR2 LQKENI, per germline. V lost 3 bases and J 5 bases, leaving 13 bases between the germline ends. The CDR3 extends over 14 amino acids. The CDR3 is CASSPADILTEAFF. The CDR3 nucleotides are TGTGCCAGCTCACCTGCGGATATTCTTACTGAAGCTTTCTTT.

V and J are TRBV9 and TRBJ1-2; unclear D gene. This CDR3 is 15 amino acids long. Trimming pared 0 bases from V and 2 bases from J, leaving 11 bases between. From germline, CDR1 is SGDLS and CDR2 YYNGEE. CDR3 residues: CASSVDSAKNYGYTF. CDR3 in DNA: TGTGCCAGCAGCGTAGACTCTGCCAAAAACTATGGCTACACCTTC.

This chain uses TRBV5-1 with TRBJ1-4; 7 nucleotides line up with TRBD1. Unmatched junction bases numbered 3, after V lost 4 bases and J lost 0 bases. There are 15 residues in the CDR3. Germline-derived CDR1 and CDR2 are SGHRS and YFSETQ. For the CDR3, the DNA is TGCGCCAGCAGCAGTACAGGGGCAACTAATGAAAAACTGTTTTTT. This encodes CASSSTGATNEKLFF.

The CDR3 here is CASSPDSQETQYF. CDR3 nucleotides: TGTGCCAGCAGCCCCGACAGTCAAGAGACCCAGTACTTC. V and J are TRBV7-3 and TRBJ2-5; D is possibly TRBD1 (5 bases). From germline, CDR1 is SGHTA and CDR2 FQGTGA. The CDR3 contains 13 residues. The V and J ends lost 5 bases and 2 bases respectively, with 9 bases between them.

The V gene is TRBV4-2, the J gene TRBJ2-7; D assignment may be TRBD1 or TRBD2 (5 bases each). Between the trimmed V and J ends, which lost 0 bases and 5 bases, there was a span of 11 bases. The germline V gene has CDR1 LGHNA and CDR2 YNFKEQ. The CDR3 is 14 amino acids. CDR3 sequence: CASSQDLRDHEQYF. The CDR3 bases are TGTGCCAGCAGCCAAGATTTGAGGGACCACGAGCAGTACTTC.

The chain is built from TRBV6-5 and TRBJ1-1; D perhaps matches TRBD1 (6 bases). The CDR3 contains 11 residues. Germline loops: CDR1 MNHEY, CDR2 SVGAGI. Deletions cut 6 bases from V and 7 bases from J, with 9 bases between. The CDR3: CASREGGEAFF. The CDR3 nucleotides read TGTGCCAGCAGGGAAGGGGGTGAAGCTTTCTTT.

V usage is TRBV9 and J usage is TRBJ2-5; 9 bases agree with TRBD1. The germline CDR1 and CDR2 sequences are SGDLS and YYNGEE. CDR3 length: 16 amino acids. With V trimmed by 3 bases and J by 8 bases, 14 bases remained unmatched. Here the CDR3 DNA reads TGTGCCAGCAGCGCTGGGGGACAGGGTACGTCGAGAACCCAGTACTTC. Its protein is CASSAGGQGTSRTQYF.